Presented here are 7 T cell receptor beta chains from one specimen sequenced in a study of blood T cell repertoires in COVID-19 (dated by TCRdb to about 2020). Library preparation employed the immunoSEQ multiplex PCR assay. What TCRdb holds here is the immuneACCESS table cut down to in-frame rearrangements. Part of the clones is not present; checked against another copy, under half of the missing clones reflect an unresolved V gene, and the others are unexplained. A total of about 330,000 clones appear in this sample, over 80% of them only once. Around 4.6% of the sample belongs to the ten largest clones. The sample consisted of PBMCs or T cells enriched from blood (not recorded which). The receptors stem from a man younger than 45 who had recovered from COVID-19.

This clone came up once. The chain combines TRBV7-2 with TRBJ2-1; TRBD2 matches 13 bases. Trimming cost V 4 bases and J 7 bases; bases outside gene matches: 4. Germline CDR1 reads SGHTA; CDR2 reads FQGNSA. The CDR3 is 15 amino acids. The CDR3 spells CASSSGLAGPNEQFF. CDR3 coding DNA: TGTGCCAGCAGCTCGGGACTAGCGGGGCCTAATGAGCAGTTCTTC.

CDR3: CASSFSGRGRTDTQYF. CDR3 nucleotides: TGTGCCAGCAGCTTCAGCGGGCGCGGTCGCACAGATACGCAGTATTTT. The V call is TRBV9, the J call TRBJ2-3; TRBD2 might be the D (6 bases). V was pared by 4 bases and J by 1 base, with 16 bases between. The length of the CDR3 is 16 residues. Germline lookup yields CDR1 SGDLS and CDR2 YYNGEE.

V and J are TRBV19 and TRBJ2-5; tentative D call: TRBD1 (6 bases). CDR1 LNHDA and CDR2 SQIVND come from the germline V gene (reference sequence). Trimming cost V 6 bases and J 0 bases, with 14 bases left between them. The CDR3 consists of 15 residues. This CDR3 is CASRPKGHNQETQYF. In DNA, the CDR3 is TGTGCCAGTAGACCCAAGGGACATAACCAAGAGACCCAGTACTTC.

This rearrangement joins TRBV9 to TRBJ1-6; possible D gene TRBD1, 5 bases. The CDR3 consists of 14 residues. CDR1 is SGDLS, CDR2 YYNGEE, per germline. Trimming took off 3 bases at V and 13 bases at J, with 17 bases between the two ends. The CDR3 reads CASSGQGEGRPLHF. The CDR3, as DNA: TGTGCCAGCAGCGGACAAGGGGAGGGGAGGCCCCTCCACTTT.

The genes are TRBV30 and TRBJ2-3, with a possible D match to TRBD2 (6 bases). CDR1 is GTSNPN and CDR2 is SVGIG in the germline V gene (reference sequence). The CDR3 extends over 15 amino acids. Trimming removed 0 bases from V and 5 bases from J, with 15 bases in between. For the CDR3, the DNA is TGTGCCTGGAGTGTACATTCGGGGGTGCAAGATACGCAGTATTTT. Translating gives CAWSVHSGVQDTQYF.

CDR3 amino acids: CASSLAGTREQYF. The CDR3, as DNA: TGTGCCAGCAGCTTGGCCGGGACTCGGGAGCAGTACTTC. V gene TRBV5-4 combines with J gene TRBJ2-7, with D possibly being TRBD2 (6 bases). The CDR3 extends over 13 amino acids. Germline V lookup: CDR1 SGHNT, CDR2 YYREEE (reference sequence). Trimming removed 0 bases from V and 7 bases from J, with 11 bases in between.

CDR3 sequence reads: CASSPAGGRAHEQFF. In DNA form, the CDR3 reads TGCGCCAGCAGCCCAGCGGGGGGTCGTGCCCATGAGCAGTTCTTC. The genes are TRBV5-1 and TRBJ2-1; the match to TRBD2 covers 9 bases. CDR3 length: 15 amino acids. V gave up 4 bases and J gave up 8 bases; unmatched junction bases: 10. Germline lookup yields CDR1 SGHRS and CDR2 YFSETQ.